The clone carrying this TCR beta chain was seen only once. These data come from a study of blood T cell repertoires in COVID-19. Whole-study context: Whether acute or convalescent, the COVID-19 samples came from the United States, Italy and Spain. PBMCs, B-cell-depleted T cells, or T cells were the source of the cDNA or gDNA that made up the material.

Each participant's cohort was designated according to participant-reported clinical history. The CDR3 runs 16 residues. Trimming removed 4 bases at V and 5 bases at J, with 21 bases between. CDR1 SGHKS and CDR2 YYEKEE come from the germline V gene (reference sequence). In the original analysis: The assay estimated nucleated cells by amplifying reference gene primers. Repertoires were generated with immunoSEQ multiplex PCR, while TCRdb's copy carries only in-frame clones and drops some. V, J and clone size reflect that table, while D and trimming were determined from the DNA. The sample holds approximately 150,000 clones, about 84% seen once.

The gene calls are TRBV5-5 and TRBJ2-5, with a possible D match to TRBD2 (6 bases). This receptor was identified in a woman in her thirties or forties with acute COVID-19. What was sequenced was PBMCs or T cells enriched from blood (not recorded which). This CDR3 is CASSTLVGFGGETQYF. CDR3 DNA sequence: TGTGCCAGCAGCACCTTAGTGGGTTTTGGAGGGGAGACCCAGTACTTC. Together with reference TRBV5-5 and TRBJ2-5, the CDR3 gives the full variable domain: DAGVTQSPTHLIKTRGQQVTLRCSPISGHKSVSWYQQVLGQGPQFIFQYYEKEERGRGNFPDRFSARQFPNYSSELNVNALLLGDSALYLCASSTLVGFGGETQYFGPGTRLLVL.